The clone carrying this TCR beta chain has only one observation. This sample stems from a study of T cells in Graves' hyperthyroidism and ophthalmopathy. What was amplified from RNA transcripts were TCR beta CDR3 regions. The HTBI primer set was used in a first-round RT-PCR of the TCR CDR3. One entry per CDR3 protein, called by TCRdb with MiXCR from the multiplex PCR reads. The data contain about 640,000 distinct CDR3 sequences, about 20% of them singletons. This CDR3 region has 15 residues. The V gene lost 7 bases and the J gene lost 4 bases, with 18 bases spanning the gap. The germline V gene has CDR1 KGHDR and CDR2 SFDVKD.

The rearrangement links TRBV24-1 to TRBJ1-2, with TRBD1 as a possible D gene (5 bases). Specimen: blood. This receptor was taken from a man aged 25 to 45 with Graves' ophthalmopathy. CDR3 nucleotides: TGTGCCACCAGGGGGGAACAGGACGGGAGCTATGGCTACACCTTC. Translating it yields CATRGEQDGSYGYTF.